This entry describes one T cell receptor (beta chain). Its antigen remains unknown. These data belong to a study of T cells expressing NK-cell markers. Study summary: All TCR beta repertoires analysed originated from sorted CD3+CD56+NKG2C+, CD3+CD56+NKG2C- and CD3+CD56-NKG2C+ T cells. The study sequenced eight donors, seven HCMV-seropositive and one seronegative.

In generating TCR beta cDNA, 5'RACE template switching with UMIs was used. TCRdb reprocessed the 5' RACE reads, keeping one entry per CDR3 protein, no DNA. The sample data list about 390,000 distinct CDR3 sequences. Overall study results and limits: In several donors, dominant clonotypes made up about 28.3-65% of CD3+CD56-NKG2C+ cells.

Sequenced: blood T cells: a sorted CD56 or NKG2C T cell subset, CD4+ or CD8+ T cells, or bulk PBMC T cells (not recorded which). This receptor was obtained from a woman aged 45-59 years in good health.

The chain's CDR3 is CASSFPLSGQGKLFF. V usage is TRBV5-5 and J usage is TRBJ1-4; TCRdb indicates TRBD1, and absent DNA this call remains unverified. The CDR3 runs 15 residues. Germline CDR1 SGHKS, CDR2 YYEKEE (reference sequence).